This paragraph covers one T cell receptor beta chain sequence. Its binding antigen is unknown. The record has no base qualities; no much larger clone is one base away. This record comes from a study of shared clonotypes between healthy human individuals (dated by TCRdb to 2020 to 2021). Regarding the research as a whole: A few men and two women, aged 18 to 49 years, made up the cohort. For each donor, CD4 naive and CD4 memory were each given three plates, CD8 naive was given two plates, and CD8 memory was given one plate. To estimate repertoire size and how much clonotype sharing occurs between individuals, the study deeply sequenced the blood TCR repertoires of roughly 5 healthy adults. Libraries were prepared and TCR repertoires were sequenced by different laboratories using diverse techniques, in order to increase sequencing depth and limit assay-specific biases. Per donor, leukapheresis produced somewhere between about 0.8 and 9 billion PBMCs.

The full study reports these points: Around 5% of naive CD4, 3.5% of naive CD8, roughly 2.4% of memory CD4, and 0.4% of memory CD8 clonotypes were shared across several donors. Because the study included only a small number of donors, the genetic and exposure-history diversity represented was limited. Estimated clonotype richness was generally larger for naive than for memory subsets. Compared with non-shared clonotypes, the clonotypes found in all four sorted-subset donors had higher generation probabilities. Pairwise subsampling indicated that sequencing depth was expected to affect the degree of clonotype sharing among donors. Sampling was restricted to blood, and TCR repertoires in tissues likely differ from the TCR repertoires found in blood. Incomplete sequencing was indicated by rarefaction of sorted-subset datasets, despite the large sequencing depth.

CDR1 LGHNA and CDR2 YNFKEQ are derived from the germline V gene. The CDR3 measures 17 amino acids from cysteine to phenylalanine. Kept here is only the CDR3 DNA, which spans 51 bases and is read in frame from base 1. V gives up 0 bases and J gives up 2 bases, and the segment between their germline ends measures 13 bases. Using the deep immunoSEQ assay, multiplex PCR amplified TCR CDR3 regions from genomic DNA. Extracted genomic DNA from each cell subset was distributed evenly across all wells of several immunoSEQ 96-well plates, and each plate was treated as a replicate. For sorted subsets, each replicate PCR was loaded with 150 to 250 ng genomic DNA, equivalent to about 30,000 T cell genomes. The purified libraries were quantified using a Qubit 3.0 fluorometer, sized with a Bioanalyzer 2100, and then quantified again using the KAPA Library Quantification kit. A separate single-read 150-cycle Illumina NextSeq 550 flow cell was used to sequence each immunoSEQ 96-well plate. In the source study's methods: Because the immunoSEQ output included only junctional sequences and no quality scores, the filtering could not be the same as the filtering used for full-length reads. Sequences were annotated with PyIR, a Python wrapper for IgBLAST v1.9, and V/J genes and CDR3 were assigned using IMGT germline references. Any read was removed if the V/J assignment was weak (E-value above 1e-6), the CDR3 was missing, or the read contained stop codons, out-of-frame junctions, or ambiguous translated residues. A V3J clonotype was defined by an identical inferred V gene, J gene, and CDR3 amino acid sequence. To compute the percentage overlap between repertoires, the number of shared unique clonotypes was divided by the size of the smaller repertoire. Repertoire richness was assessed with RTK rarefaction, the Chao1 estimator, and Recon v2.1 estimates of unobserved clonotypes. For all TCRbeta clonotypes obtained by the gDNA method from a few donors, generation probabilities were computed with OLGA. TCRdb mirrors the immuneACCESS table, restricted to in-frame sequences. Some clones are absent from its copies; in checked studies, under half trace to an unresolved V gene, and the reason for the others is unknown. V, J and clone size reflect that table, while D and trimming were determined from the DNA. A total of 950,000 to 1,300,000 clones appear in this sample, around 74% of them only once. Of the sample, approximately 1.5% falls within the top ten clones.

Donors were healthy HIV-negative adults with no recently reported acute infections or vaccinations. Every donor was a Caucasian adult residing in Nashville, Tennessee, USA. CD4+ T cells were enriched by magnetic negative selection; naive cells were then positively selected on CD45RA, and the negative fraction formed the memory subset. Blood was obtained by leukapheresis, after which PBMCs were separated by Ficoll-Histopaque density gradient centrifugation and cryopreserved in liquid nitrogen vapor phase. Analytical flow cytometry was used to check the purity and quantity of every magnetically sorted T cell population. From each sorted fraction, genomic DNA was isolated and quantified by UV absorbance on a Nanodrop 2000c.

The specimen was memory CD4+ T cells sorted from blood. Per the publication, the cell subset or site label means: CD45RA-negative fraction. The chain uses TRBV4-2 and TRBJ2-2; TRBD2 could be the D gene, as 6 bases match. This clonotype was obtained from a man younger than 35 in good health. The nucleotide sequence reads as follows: TGTGCCAGCAGCCAAGATGGTCCGGGGGATAACACCGGGGAGCTGTTTTTT. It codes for CASSQDGPGDNTGELFF.